These 10 T cell receptor beta chains share one sample of origin, sequenced in a study of radiotherapy plus CTLA-4 blockade in lung cancer. Repertoires were generated with immunoSEQ multiplex PCR, while TCRdb's copy carries only in-frame clones and drops some. The sample contains tens of thousands of clones, about 88% of which appear only once. The sequenced sample was peripheral blood, obtained from a patient treated with radiotherapy plus ipilimumab. These receptors were taken from a human donor with non-small cell lung cancer who had stable disease on radiotherapy plus ipilimumab.

The chain carries TRBV5-1 and TRBJ2-6; a possible D gene is TRBD1 (5 bases). The germline V gene encodes CDR1 SGHRS and CDR2 YFSETQ. V lost 2 bases, J lost 0 bases, and 9 bases lay in between. The CDR3 length is 16 residues. In nucleotides, the CDR3 is TGCGCCAGCAGCTTTGACAGCTTCTCTGGGGCCAACGTCCTGACTTTC. Amino acid sequence: CASSFDSFSGANVLTF.

This chain joins TRBV19 and TRBJ2-5; D gene uncertain. Trimming took 3 bases from V and 4 from J, leaving 12 bases between them. This CDR3 is 14 amino acids long. CDR1 LNHDA and CDR2 SQIVND come from the germline V gene (reference sequence). The CDR3 bases are TGTGCCAGTAGTATTTGGCCAGGCCGAGAGACCCAGTACTTC. It translates to CASSIWPGRETQYF.

V and J are TRBV28 and TRBJ2-7, with D tentatively TRBD2 (5 bases). The V gene's germline CDR1 is MDHEN and CDR2 SYDVKM. Trimming stripped 5 bases from V and 3 bases from J, with 8 bases between. This CDR3 is built from 12 residues. As DNA, the CDR3 is TGTGCCAGCAGTCCGGGGATCTACGAGCAGTACTTC. Amino acid sequence: CASSPGIYEQYF.

The CDR3 spells CASSFAGLNTEAFF. The CDR3 DNA sequence: TGCGCCAGCAGTTTTGCAGGGTTGAACACTGAAGCTTTCTTT. The chain employs TRBV4-1 and TRBJ1-1, with a weak D call TRBD1 (5 bases). Trimming cost V 6 bases and J 0 bases, with 11 bases left between them. This CDR3 has 14 residues. Germline-derived CDR1 and CDR2 are MGHRA and YSYEKL.

V usage is TRBV10-2 and J usage is TRBJ1-6; tentatively, D is TRBD1 (6 bases). This CDR3 region has 13 residues. The V end lost 3 bases, the J end lost 6 bases, and 6 bases lay between the germline ends. The V gene's germline CDR1 is WSHSY and CDR2 SAAADI. Here the CDR3 reads CASSDRGNSPLHF. CDR3 nucleotides: TGCGCCAGCAGTGACAGGGGTAATTCACCCCTCCACTTT.

V gene TRBV7-2 combines with J gene TRBJ1-2; no clear D gene. This CDR3 has 14 residues. V dropped 5 bases and J dropped 9 bases, with 19 bases sitting between them. Germline loops: CDR1 SGHTA, CDR2 FQGNSA. CDR3 region: CASSLAESALRYTF. The CDR3 region has the DNA TGTGCCAGCAGCCTCGCGGAATCCGCTCTTCGCTACACCTTC.

V gene TRBV5-1 combines with J gene TRBJ1-6; D ambiguous. V lost 4 bases and J lost 5, with 10 bases in between. CDR1 is SGHRS, CDR2 YFSETQ, per germline. CDR3 length equals 14 residues. This chain's CDR3 is CASSLGRNNSPLHF. The CDR3 DNA sequence: TGCGCCAGCAGCCTAGGGCGGAATAATTCACCCCTCCACTTT.

The rearrangement uses TRBV27 and TRBJ2-5; 9 nucleotides align to TRBD2. Unmatched junction bases numbered 8, after V lost 4 bases and J lost 5 bases. The germline V gene has CDR1 MNHEY and CDR2 SMNVEV (reference sequence). This CDR3 contains 15 residues. The CDR3 here is CASSYLAGPEETQYF. The CDR3 bases are TGTGCCAGCAGTTACCTAGCGGGGCCTGAGGAGACCCAGTACTTC.

The sample holds a few counts of this clone. The gene calls are TRBV2 and TRBJ1-1; tentatively, D is TRBD1 (5 bases). This CDR3 contains 15 residues. Germline values: CDR1 SNHLY, CDR2 FYNNEI. Trimming shortened V by 0 bases and J by 1 base, and 9 bases separated the two germline ends. CDR3 in DNA: TGTGCCAGCAGTGAAGCGCGGGGGTCGAACACTGAAGCTTTCTTT. Protein sequence: CASSEARGSNTEAFF.

V gene TRBV11-2 combines with J gene TRBJ2-4; 12 positions agree with TRBD2. The V segment lost 4 bases and the J segment 4 bases; nucleotides outside the gene matches: 2. Germline V gene lookup returns CDR1 SGHAT and CDR2 FQNNGV. The CDR3 contains 15 residues. The chain's CDR3 is CASSSLAGGKNIQYF. For the CDR3, the DNA is TGTGCCAGCAGCTCCCTAGCGGGGGGGAAAAACATTCAGTACTTC.